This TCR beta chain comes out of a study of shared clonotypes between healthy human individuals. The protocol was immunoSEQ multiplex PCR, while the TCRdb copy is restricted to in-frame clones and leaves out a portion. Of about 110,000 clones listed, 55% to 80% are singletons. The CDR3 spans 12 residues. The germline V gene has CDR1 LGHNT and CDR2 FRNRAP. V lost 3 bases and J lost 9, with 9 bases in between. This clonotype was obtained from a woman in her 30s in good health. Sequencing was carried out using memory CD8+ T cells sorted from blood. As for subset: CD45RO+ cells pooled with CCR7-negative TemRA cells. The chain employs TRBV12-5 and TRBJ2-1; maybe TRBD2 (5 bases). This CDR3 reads CASGFLGSEQFF. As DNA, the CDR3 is TGTGCTAGTGGTTTCCTGGGGAGTGAGCAGTTCTTC. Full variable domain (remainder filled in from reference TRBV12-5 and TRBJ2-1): DARVTQTPRHKVTEMGQEVTMRCQPILGHNTVFWYRQTMMQGLELLAYFRNRAPLDDSGMPKDRFSAEMPDATLATLKIQPSEPRDSAVYFCASGFLGSEQFFGPGTRLTVL.